This T cell receptor beta chain came from a study of blood T cell repertoires in COVID-19. Data came from immunoSEQ multiplex PCR; TCRdb stores just in-frame clones and leaves some out. Of 150,000 to 200,000 clones in the sample, around four fifths are singletons; the top ten hold around 6.3%. This clone came up a few times. CDR1 is LNHDA and CDR2 is SQIVND in the germline V gene (reference sequence). CDR3 length: 16 amino acids. Trimming shortened V by 4 bases and J by 2 bases, and 12 bases separated the two germline ends. The TCR sequence derives from a man between 70 and 80 years old with active or convalescent COVID-19. Sequenced material: peripheral blood. V usage is TRBV19 and J usage is TRBJ2-6; possible D gene TRBD2, 6 bases. CDR3 sequence reads: CASSTRGGAGANVLTF. DNA of the CDR3: TGTGCCAGTAGTACCAGAGGAGGGGCTGGGGCCAACGTCCTGACTTTC.